This TCR beta chain was retrieved from a study of T cells in Graves' hyperthyroidism and ophthalmopathy. V was shortened by 8 bases and J by 4 bases, with 11 bases between the two germline ends. Germline CDR1 and CDR2: MNHNS and SASEGT. The CDR3 length is 12 residues. Those patients with uncontrolled infection, other autoimmune disease, pregnancy or lactation were excluded. Cells are PBMCs isolated from around 10 ml of fresh blood. RNA transcripts gave rise to amplified TCR beta CDR3 regions. TCR CDR3 regions were first amplified by RT-PCR with HTBI primers. TCRdb re-called the multiplex PCR reads through MiXCR, storing one row per CDR3 protein. The sample holds under 350,000 distinct CDR3 sequences; roughly 15% are singletons and the top ten take roughly 33%.

The rearrangement uses TRBV6-1 and TRBJ1-2, with D unclear. The source of this sequence is a woman aged 40 to 50 with Graves' ophthalmopathy. Sequenced input: blood. The CDR3 nucleotides are TGTGCCAGCCTCCCGGTGGGCTATGGCTACACCTTC. It yields the protein CASLPVGYGYTF.